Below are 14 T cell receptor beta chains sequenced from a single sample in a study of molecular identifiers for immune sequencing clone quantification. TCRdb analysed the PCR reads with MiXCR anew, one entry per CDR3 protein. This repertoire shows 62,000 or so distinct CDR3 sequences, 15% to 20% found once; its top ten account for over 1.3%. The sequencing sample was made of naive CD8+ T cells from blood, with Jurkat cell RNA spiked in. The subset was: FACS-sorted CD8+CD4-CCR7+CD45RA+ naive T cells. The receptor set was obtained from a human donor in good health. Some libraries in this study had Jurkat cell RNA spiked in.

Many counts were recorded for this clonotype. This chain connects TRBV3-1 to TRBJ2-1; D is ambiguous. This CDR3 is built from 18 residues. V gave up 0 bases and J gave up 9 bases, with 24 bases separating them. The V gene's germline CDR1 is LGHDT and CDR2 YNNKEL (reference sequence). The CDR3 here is CASSQEFYTAWSDGEQFF. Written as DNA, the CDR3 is TGTGCCAGCAGCCAAGAATTTTATACTGCTTGGAGCGACGGTGAGCAGTTCTTC.

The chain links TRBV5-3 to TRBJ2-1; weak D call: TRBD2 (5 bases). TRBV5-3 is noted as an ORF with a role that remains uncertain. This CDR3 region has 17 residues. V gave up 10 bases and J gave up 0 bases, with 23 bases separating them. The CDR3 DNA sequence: TGTGCCGGCAGCTATCTACGCCTAGCAGACTCCTACAATGAGCAGTTCTTC. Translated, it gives CAGSYLRLADSYNEQFF.

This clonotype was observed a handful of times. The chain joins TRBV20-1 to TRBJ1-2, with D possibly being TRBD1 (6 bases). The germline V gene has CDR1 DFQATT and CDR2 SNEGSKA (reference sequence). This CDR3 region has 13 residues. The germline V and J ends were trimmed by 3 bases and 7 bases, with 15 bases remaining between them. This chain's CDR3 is CSARDRPGPGYTF. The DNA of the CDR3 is TGCAGTGCTAGGGACAGACCAGGGCCTGGCTACACCTTC.

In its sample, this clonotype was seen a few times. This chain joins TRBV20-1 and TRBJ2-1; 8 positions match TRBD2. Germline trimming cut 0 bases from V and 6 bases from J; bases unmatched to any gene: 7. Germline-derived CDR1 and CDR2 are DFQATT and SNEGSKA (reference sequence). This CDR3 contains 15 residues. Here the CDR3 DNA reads TGCAGTGCTAGAGACCCGGGACTAGACGTCAATGAGCAGTTCTTC. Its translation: CSARDPGLDVNEQFF.

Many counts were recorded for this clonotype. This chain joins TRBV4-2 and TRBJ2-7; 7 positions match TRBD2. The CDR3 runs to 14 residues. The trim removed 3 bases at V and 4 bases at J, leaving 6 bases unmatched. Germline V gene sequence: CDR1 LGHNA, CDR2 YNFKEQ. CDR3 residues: CASSQLAVAYEQYF. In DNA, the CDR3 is TGTGCCAGCAGCCAGCTAGCGGTGGCGTACGAGCAGTACTTC.

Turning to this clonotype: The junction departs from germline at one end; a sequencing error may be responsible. Here the CDR3 reads CGAGTTPGYGTDTQYF. CDR3 DNA: TGCGGTGCTGGAACAACCCCAGGGTACGGCACAGATACGCAGTATTTT. V is TRBV20-1 and J is TRBJ2-3, with D maybe TRBD1 (5 bases). Germline-derived CDR1 and CDR2 are DFQATT and SNEGSKA (reference sequence). This CDR3 comprises 16 residues.

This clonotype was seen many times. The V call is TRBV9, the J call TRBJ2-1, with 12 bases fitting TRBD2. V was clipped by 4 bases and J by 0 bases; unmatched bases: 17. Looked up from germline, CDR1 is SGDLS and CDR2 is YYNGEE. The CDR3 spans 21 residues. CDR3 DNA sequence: TGTGCCAGCAGCACTCCGACTCTCCCTAGCGGGAGGGGCAGCTCCTACAATGAGCAGTTCTTC. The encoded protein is CASSTPTLPSGRGSSYNEQFF.

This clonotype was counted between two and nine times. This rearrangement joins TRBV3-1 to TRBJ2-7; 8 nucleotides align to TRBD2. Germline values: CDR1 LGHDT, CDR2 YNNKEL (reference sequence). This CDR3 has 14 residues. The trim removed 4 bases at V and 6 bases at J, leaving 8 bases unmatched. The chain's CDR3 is CASSPGLVQAEQYF. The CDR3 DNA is TGTGCCAGCAGCCCGGGACTAGTTCAGGCCGAGCAGTACTTC.

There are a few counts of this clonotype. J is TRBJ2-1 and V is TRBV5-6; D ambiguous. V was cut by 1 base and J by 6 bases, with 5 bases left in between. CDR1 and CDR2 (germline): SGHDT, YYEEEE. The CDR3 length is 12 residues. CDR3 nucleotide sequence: TGTGCCAGCAGCTTGATTAGCAATGAGCAGTTCTTC. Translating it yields CASSLISNEQFF.

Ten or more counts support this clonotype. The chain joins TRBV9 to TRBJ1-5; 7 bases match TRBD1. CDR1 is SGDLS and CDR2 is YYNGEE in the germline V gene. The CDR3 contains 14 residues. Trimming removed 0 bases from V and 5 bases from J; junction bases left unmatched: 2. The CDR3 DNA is TGTGCCAGCAGCGTAGAGGGGGCCCATCAGCCCCAGCATTTT. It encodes CASSVEGAHQPQHF. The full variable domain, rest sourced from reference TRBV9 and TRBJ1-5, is DSGVTQTPKHLITATGQRVTLRCSPRSGDLSVYWYQQSLDQGLQFLIQYYNGEERAKGNILERFSAQQFPDLHSELNLSSLELGDSALYFCASSVEGAHQPQHFGDGTRLSIL.

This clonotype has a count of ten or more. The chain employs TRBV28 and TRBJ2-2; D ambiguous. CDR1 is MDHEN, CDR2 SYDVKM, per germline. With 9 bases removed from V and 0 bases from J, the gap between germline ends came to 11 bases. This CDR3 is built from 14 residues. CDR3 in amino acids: CASCGVANTGELFF. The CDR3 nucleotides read TGTGCCAGTTGTGGGGTAGCGAACACCGGGGAGCTGTTTTTT.

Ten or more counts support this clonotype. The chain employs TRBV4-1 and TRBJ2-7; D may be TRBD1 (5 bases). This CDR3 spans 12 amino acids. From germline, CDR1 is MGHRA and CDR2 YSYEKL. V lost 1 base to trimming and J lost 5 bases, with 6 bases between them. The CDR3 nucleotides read TGCGCCAGCAGCCAAGGACAGCACGAGCAGTACTTC. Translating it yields CASSQGQHEQYF.

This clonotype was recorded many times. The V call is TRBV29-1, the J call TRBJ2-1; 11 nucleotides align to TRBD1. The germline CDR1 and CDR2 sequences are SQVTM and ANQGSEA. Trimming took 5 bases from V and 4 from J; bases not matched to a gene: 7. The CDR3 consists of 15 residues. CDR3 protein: CSVRTWDRGYNEQFF. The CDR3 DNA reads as TGCAGCGTTAGAACCTGGGACAGGGGGTACAATGAGCAGTTCTTC.

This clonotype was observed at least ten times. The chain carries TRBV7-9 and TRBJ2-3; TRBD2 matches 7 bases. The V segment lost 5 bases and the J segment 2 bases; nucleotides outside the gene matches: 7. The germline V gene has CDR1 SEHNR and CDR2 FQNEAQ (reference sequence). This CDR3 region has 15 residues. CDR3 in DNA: TGTGCCAGCAGCCTCGCTAGCGGATACACAGATACGCAGTATTTT. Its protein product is CASSLASGYTDTQYF.